These 8 T cell receptor beta chains share one sample of origin, sequenced in a study of CD8 T cells in ankylosing spondylitis (TCRdb year 2017). Their recognized antigens are unknown. Overall results and qualifications from the work: A TCR beta motif of several highly homologous amino acid variants appeared characteristic of blood from ankylosing spondylitis patients.

Receptor amplification or capture employed 5' RACE. Sequencing used an Illumina HiSeq 2500. The public sequencing data were trimmed at Q25 with fastp and processed into clonotypes with MiXCR by TCRdb, which kept only in-frame beta chains. Each CDR3 protein gets just one entry, which takes the most common genes and DNA from the rows behind it. The sample records 700,000 to 850,000 distinct CDR3 sequences, 10% to 15% of which are singletons. In total, the top ten clones hold 0.51% of the sample. Material: blood, either unsorted or a sorted T cell fraction (not recorded which). The receptors originated from a male donor with ankylosing spondylitis.

This clonotype was seen a handful of times. The rearrangement uses TRBV5-1 and TRBJ2-5; D possibly corresponds to TRBD1 (6 bases). This CDR3 contains 13 residues. The ends were cut back, 4 bases at V and 4 bases at J, with 11 bases in the middle. Per the germline V gene, CDR1 is SGHRS and CDR2 is YFSETQ. CDR3 coding DNA: TGCGCCAGCAGCACCACAGGGCCAGAGACCCAGTACTTC. Protein: CASSTTGPETQYF.

This clonotype was observed a few times. The V gene is TRBV18, the J gene TRBJ1-5; a weak D match, TRBD1 (5 bases). V was trimmed by 2 bases and J by 5 bases, leaving 7 bases between them. The V gene's germline CDR1 is KGHSH and CDR2 LQKENI. The CDR3 contains 13 residues. The CDR3 protein is CASSPEQDQPQHF. DNA of the CDR3: TGTGCCAGCTCACCAGAACAGGATCAGCCCCAGCATTTT.

The sample holds many counts of this clonotype. The chain links TRBV9 to TRBJ2-2, with unresolved D. From germline, CDR1 is SGDLS and CDR2 YYNGEE. The CDR3 has 16 residues. Trimming shortened V by 0 bases and J by 1 base, and 10 bases separated the two germline ends. CDR3 nucleotides: TGTGCCAGCAGCGTAGGGATGCTATTGAACACCGGGGAGCTGTTTTTT. This translates into CASSVGMLLNTGELFF.

The chain carries TRBV5-1 and TRBJ1-2, with 7 bases lining up with TRBD1. CDR3 size: 14 residues. Trimming took 4 bases from V and 1 from J; bases not matched to a gene: 4. The germline gives CDR1 SGHRS, CDR2 YFSETQ. The CDR3 spells CASSKQGDNYGYTF. CDR3 in DNA: TGCGCCAGCAGCAAGCAGGGGGATAACTATGGCTACACCTTC.

This clonotype was picked up many times. One end of the junction is discordant with germline, which a read error may explain. The V call is TRBV5-1, the J call TRBJ2-5; TRBD2 agrees at 14 bases. The CDR3 length is 15 residues. Germline V gene data show CDR1 as SGHRS and CDR2 as YFSETQ. CDR3 in amino acids: CASSLGTSGGETQYF. CDR3 DNA sequence: TGTGCCAGCAGTTTGGGGACTAGCGGGGGAGAGACCCAGTACTTC.

V gene TRBV27 combines with J gene TRBJ2-3; 10 nucleotides agree with TRBD2. Germline trimming cut 7 bases from V and 7 bases from J; bases unmatched to any gene: 11. The CDR3 totals 15 residues. Germline V lookup: CDR1 MNHEY, CDR2 SMNVEV (reference sequence). CDR3 in DNA: TGTGCCAGCATCCCATTTGGGACTAGCGATAATACGCAGTATTTT. Encoded protein: CASIPFGTSDNTQYF.

There are a few counts of this clonotype. The rearrangement uses TRBV7-2 and TRBJ2-5; 12 nucleotides align to TRBD2. The germline V gene encodes CDR1 SGHTA and CDR2 FQGNSA. The CDR3 covers 16 residues. Trimming at V came to 4 bases and at J to 5 bases, leaving 8 bases not matched to a gene. CDR3: CASSSRTSGDSETQYF. The CDR3 nucleotides are TGTGCCAGCAGCTCCAGGACTAGCGGGGATTCGGAGACCCAGTACTTC.

The V and J genes are TRBV6-5 and TRBJ1-2; unclear D gene. The V end lost 1 base, the J end lost 11 bases, and 14 bases lay between the germline ends. CDR1 and CDR2 (germline): MNHEY, SVGAGI. The CDR3 sequence is 13 residues long. The CDR3 DNA reads as TGTGCCAGCAGTTACTACGACCGGCGGAAGTACACCTTC. As protein: CASSYYDRRKYTF.